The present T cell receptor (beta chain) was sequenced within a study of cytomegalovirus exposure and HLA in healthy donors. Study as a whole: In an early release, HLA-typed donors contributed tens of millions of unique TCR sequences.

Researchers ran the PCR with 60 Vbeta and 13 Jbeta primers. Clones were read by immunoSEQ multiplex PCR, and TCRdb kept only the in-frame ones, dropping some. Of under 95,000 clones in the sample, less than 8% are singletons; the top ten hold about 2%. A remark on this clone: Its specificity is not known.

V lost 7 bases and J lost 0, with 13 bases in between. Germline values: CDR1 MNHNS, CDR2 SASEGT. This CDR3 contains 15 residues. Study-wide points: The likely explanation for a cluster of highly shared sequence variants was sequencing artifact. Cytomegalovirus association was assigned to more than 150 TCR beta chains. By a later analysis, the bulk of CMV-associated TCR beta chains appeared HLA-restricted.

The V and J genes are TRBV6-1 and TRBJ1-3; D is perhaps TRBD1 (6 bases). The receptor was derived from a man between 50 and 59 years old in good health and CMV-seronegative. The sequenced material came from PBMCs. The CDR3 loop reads CASMTGDYSGNTIYF. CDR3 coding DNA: TGTGCCAGCATGACAGGAGACTACTCTGGAAACACCATATATTTT.